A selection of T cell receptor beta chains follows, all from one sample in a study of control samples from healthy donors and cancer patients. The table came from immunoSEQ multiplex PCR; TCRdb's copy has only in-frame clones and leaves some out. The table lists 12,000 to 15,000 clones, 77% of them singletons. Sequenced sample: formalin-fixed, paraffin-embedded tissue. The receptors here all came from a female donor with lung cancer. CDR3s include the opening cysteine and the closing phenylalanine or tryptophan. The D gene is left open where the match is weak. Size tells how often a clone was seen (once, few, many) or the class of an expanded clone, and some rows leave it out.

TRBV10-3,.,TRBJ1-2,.,CAISDAAGGDYGYTF,TGTGCCATCAGTGACGCGGCGGGGGGGGACTATGGCTACACCTTC
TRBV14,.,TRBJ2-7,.,CASSRDRDTRYEQYF,TGTGCCAGCAGCCGAGACCGGGACACTCGCTACGAGCAGTACTTC
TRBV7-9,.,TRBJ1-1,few,CASTPDGGRNTEAFF,TGTGCCAGCACCCCGGACGGGGGGAGGAACACTGAAGCTTTCTTT
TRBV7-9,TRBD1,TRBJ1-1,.,CASSRQGASGAFF,TGTGCCAGCAGTCGTCAGGGGGCATCGGGAGCTTTCTTT
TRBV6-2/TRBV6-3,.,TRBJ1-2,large,CASSSTGNYGYTF,TGTGCCAGCAGTTCCACAGGGAACTATGGCTACACCTTC
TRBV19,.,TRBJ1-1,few,CASSIWSEAFF,TGTGCCAGTAGTATATGGTCTGAAGCTTTCTTT
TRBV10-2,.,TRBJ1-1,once,CASSESQGNTEAFF,TGCGCCAGCAGTGAGTCACAGGGAAACACTGAAGCTTTCTTT
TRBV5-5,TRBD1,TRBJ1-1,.,CASSGGQAIKNTEAFF,TGTGCCAGCAGCGGGGGACAGGCGATAAAGAACACTGAAGCTTTCTTT
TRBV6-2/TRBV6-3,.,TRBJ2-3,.,CASSYDGSSTDTQYF,TGTGCCAGCAGTTACGATGGGTCCAGCACAGATACGCAGTATTTT
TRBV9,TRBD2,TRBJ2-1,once,CASGMGLAGTSYNEQFF,TGTGCCAGCGGAATGGGACTAGCGGGTACCTCCTACAATGAGCAGTTCTTC
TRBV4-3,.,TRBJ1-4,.,CASSQDFRGVREKLFF,TGCGCCAGCAGCCAAGATTTTCGGGGCGTACGTGAAAAACTGTTTTTT
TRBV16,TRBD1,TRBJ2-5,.,CASQGADQETQYF,TGTGCCAGCCAGGGGGCGGACCAAGAGACCCAGTACTTC
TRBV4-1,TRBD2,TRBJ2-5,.,CASSQDVVAGGVLKGRQETQYF,TGCGCCAGCAGCCAAGATGTGGTGGCGGGAGGGGTTCTCAAGGGGCGACAAGAGACCCAGTACTTC
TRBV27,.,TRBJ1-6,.,CASTGVNSPLHF,TGTGCCAGCACGGGCGTTAATTCACCCCTCCACTTT